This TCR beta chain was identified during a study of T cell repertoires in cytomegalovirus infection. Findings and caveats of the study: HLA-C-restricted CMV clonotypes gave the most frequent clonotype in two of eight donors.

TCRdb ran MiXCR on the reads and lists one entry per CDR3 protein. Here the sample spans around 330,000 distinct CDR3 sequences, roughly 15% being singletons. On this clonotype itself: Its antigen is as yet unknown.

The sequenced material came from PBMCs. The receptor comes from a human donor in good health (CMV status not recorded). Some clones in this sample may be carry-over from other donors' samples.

The CDR3 DNA reads TGTGCCAGCAGTCAACAGGGTCTTGGCTACACCTTC. Translation gives CASSQQGLGYTF. V usage is TRBV6-1 and J usage is TRBJ1-2; D perhaps matches TRBD1 (6 bases). The germline V and J ends were trimmed by 5 bases and 7 bases, with 11 bases remaining between them. This CDR3 is built from 12 residues. Germline V CDR1 and CDR2: MNHNS, SASEGT.